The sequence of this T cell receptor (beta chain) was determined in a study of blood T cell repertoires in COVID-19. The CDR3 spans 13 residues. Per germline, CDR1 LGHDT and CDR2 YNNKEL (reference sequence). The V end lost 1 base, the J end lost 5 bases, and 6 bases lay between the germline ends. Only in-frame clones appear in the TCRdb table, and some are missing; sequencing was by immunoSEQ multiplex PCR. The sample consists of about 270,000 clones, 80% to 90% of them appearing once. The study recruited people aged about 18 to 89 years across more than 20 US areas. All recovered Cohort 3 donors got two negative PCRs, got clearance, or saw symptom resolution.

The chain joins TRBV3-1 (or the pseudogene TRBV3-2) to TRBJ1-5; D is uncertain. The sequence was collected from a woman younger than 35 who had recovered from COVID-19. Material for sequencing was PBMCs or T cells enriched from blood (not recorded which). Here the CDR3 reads CASSQVEDQPQHF. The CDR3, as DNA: TGTGCCAGCAGCCAAGTGGAGGATCAGCCCCAGCATTTT.